This paragraph covers one TCR beta chain sequence. These data belong to a study of blood T cell repertoires in COVID-19. Study-wide context: Whether acute or convalescent, the COVID-19 samples came from the United States, Italy and Spain.

As handled by the study authors: Estimates of nucleated cell counts were drawn from the amplification of reference gene primers. Profiling relied on immunoSEQ multiplex PCR, and the TCRdb table lists in-frame clones only, not all of them. That table is the source of V, J and clone size, and D and trimming were worked out from the DNA. This table holds 200,000 to 250,000 clones, 86% found once. The V and J ends lost 1 base and 8 bases respectively, with 14 bases between them. CDR3 length: 14 amino acids. The germline V gene encodes CDR1 MGHDK and CDR2 SYGVNS. The sequenced sample consisted of peripheral blood. This sequence joins TRBV25-1 and TRBJ1-2, with a tentative D call TRBD1 (6 bases). The clonotype comes from a man older than 75 with acute or convalescent COVID-19. DNA for the CDR3: TGTGCCAGCAGTGAATCAGGCAGGGGTTGGGGCTACACCTTC. It encodes CASSESGRGWGYTF.